The T cell receptor beta chain described here comes from a study of technical replicates of blood from several donors. This CDR3 is 16 amino acids long. With 6 bases clipped from V and 2 bases from J, the junction kept 8 bases outside the gene matches. The germline V gene encodes CDR1 SGHDN and CDR2 FVKESK. Sequenced by immunoSEQ multiplex PCR; TCRdb stores in-frame clones only, minus some. In the table there are 98,000 or so clones, 90% to 97% of which are singletons. Sequencing was performed on T cells isolated from PBMCs. This rearrangement joins TRBV14 to TRBJ2-7; TRBD1 matches 12 bases. The TCR was taken from a human donor in good health. CDR3 residues: CASRAAGTGGPYEQYF. CDR3 nucleotides: TGTGCCAGCAGGGCCGCCGGGACAGGGGGCCCCTACGAGCAGTACTTC. The variable domain in full, with the rest retrieved from reference TRBV14 and TRBJ2-7, is EAGVTQFPSHSVIEKGQTVTLRCDPISGHDNLYWYRRVMGKEIKFLLHFVKESKQDESGMPNNRFLAERTGGTYSTLKVQPAELEDSGVYFCASRAAGTGGPYEQYFGPGTRLTVT.